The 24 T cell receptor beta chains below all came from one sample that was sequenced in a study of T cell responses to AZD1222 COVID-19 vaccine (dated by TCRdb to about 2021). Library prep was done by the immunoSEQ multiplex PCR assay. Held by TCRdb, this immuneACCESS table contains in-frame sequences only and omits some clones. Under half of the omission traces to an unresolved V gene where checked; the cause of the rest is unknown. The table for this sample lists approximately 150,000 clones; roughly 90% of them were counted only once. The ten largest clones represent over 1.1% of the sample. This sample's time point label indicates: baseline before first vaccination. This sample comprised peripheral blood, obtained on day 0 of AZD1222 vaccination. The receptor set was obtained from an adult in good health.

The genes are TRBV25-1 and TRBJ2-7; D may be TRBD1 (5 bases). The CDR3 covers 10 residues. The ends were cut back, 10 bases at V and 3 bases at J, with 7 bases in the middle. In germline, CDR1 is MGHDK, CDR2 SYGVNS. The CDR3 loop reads CATGHYEQYF. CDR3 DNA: TGTGCCACAGGGCACTACGAGCAGTACTTC.

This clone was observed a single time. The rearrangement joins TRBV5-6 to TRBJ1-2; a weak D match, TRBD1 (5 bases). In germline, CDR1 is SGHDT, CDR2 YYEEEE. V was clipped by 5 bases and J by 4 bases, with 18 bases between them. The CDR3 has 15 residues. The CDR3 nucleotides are TGTGCCAGCAGTTCAGCCGGGGCCGAGGGCTATGGCTACACCTTC. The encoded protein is CASSSAGAEGYGYTF. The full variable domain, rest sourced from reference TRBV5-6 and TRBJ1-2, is DAGVTQSPTHLIKTRGQQVTLRCSPKSGHDTVSWYQQALGQGPQFIFQYYEEEERQRGNFPDRFSGHQFPNYSSELNVNALLLGDSALYLCASSSAGAEGYGYTFGSGTRLTVV.

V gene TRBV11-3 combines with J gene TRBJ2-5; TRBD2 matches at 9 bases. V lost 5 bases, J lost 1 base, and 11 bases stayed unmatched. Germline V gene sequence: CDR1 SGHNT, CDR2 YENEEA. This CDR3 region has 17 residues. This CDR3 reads CASSTPWTSESQETQYF. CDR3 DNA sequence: TGTGCCAGCAGCACCCCTTGGACTAGCGAATCCCAAGAGACCCAGTACTTC.

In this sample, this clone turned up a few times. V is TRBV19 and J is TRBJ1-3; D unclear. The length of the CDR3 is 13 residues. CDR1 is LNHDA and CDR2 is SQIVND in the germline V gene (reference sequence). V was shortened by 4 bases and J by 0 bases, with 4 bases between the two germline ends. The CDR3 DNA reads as TGTGCCAGTAGTAGCATCTCTGGAAACACCATATATTTT. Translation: CASSSISGNTIYF.

The CDR3 loop is CASSLFPNQPQHF. As DNA, the CDR3 is TGCGCCAGCAGCTTATTCCCTAATCAGCCCCAGCATTTT. This chain links TRBV5-1 with TRBJ1-5; D gene unclear. This CDR3 is 13 amino acids long. V lost 2 bases, J lost 4 bases, and 7 bases lay in between. Germline lookup yields CDR1 SGHRS and CDR2 YFSETQ.

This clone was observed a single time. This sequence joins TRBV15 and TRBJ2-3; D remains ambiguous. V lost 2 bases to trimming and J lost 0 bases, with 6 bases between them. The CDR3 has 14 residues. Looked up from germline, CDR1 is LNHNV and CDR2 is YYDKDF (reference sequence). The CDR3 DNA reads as TGTGCCACCAGCAGAATAGGGAGCACAGATACGCAGTATTTT. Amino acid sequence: CATSRIGSTDTQYF.

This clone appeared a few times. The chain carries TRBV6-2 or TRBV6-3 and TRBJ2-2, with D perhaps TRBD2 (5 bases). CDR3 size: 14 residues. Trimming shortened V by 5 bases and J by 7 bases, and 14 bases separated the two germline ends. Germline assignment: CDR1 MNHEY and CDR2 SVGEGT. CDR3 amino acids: CASSDGMDVGELFF. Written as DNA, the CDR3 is TGTGCCAGCAGTGACGGGATGGACGTCGGGGAGCTGTTTTTT.

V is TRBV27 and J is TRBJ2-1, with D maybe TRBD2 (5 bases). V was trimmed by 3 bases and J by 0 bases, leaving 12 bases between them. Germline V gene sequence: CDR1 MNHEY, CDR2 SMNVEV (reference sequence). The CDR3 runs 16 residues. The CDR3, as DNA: TGTGCCAGCAGTTTCCTAGCAAGGAGCTCCTACAATGAGCAGTTCTTC. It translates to CASSFLARSSYNEQFF.

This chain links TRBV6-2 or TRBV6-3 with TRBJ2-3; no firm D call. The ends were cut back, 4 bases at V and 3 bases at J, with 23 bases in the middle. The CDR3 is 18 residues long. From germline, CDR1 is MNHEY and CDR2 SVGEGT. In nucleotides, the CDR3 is TGTGCCAGCAGTTTTACATCGGACCTTAGCTTTCCTACAGATACGCAGTATTTT. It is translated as CASSFTSDLSFPTDTQYF.

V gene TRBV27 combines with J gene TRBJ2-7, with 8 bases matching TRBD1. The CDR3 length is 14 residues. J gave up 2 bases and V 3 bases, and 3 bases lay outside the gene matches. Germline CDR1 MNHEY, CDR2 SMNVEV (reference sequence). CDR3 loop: CASSLGQATYEQYF. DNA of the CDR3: TGTGCCAGCAGTTTGGGACAGGCAACCTACGAGCAGTACTTC.

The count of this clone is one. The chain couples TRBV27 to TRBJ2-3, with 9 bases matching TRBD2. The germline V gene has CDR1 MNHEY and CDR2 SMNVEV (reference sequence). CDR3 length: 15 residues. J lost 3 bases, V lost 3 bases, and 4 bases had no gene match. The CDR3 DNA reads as TGTGCCAGCAGTTTTAGCGGGAGTGGGACAGATACGCAGTATTTT. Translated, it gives CASSFSGSGTDTQYF.

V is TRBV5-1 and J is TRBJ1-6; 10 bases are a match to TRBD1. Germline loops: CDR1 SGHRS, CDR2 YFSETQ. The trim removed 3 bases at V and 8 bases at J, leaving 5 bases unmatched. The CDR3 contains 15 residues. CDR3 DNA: TGCGCCAGCAGCTGGGACAGGGGTGCTGATTCACCCCTCCACTTT. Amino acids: CASSWDRGADSPLHF.

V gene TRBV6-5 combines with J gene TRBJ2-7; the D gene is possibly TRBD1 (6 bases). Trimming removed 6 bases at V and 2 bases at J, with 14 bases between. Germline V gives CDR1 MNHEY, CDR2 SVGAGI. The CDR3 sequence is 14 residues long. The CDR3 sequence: CASRIGQWTYEQYF. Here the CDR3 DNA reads TGTGCCAGCAGAATAGGACAGTGGACCTACGAGCAGTACTTC.

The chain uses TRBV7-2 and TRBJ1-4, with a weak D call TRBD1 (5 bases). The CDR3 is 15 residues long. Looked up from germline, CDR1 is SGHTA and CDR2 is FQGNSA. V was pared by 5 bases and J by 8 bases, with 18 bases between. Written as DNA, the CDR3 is TGTGCCAGCAGCCCCCAGAAGGGGATGGGGGAAAAACTGTTTTTT. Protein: CASSPQKGMGEKLFF.

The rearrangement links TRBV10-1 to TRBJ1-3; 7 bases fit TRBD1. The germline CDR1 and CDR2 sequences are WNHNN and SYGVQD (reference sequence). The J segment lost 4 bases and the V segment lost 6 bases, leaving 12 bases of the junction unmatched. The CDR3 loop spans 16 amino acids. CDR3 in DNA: TGCGCCAGCAGCCCAGGCCCACAGGGGTGCGGAAACACCATATATTTT. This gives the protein CASSPGPQGCGNTIYF.

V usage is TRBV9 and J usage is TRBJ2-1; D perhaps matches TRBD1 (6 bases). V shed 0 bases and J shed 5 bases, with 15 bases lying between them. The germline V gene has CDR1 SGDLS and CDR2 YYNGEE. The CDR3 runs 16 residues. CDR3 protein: CASSVDQGNFDNEQFF. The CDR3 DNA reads TGTGCCAGCAGCGTAGACCAGGGGAACTTCGACAATGAGCAGTTCTTC.

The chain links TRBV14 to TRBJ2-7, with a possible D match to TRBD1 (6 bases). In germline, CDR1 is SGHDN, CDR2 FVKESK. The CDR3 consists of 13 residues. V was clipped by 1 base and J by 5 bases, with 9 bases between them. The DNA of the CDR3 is TGTGCCAGCAGCCAAGTCAGGGGCAACGAGCAGTACTTC. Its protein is CASSQVRGNEQYF.

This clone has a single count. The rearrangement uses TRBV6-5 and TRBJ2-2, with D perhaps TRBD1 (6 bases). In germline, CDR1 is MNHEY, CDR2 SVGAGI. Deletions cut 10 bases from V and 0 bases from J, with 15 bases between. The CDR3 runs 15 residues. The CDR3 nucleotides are TGTGCCATAAGAGGGGGACAAGCGAACACCGGGGAGCTGTTTTTT. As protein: CAIRGGQANTGELFF.

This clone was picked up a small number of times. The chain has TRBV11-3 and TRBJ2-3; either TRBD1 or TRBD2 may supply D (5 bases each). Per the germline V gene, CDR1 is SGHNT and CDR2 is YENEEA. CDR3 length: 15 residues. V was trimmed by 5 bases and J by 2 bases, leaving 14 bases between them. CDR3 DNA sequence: TGTGCCAGCAGCCCCCTCTCGGGGCCCACAGATACGCAGTATTTT. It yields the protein CASSPLSGPTDTQYF.

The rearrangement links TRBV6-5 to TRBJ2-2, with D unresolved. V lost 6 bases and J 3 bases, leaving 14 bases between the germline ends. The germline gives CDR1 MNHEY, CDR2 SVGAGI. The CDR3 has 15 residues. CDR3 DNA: TGTGCCAGCAGCCGTGCTGGTCCTGACACCGGGGAGCTGTTTTTT. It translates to CASSRAGPDTGELFF.

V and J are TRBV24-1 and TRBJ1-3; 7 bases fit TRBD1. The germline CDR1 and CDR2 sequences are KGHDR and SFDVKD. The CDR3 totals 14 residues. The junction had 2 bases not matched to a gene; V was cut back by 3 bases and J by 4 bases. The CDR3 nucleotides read TGTGCCACCAGTGATCCGGGACAGGGAAACACCATATATTTT. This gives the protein CATSDPGQGNTIYF.

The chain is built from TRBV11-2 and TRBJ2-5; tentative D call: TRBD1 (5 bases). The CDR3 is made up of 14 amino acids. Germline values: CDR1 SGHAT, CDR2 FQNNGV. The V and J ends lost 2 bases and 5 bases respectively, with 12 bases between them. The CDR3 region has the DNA TGTGCCAGCAGCTTAAGACAGCCTCGGGAGACCCAGTACTTC. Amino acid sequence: CASSLRQPRETQYF.

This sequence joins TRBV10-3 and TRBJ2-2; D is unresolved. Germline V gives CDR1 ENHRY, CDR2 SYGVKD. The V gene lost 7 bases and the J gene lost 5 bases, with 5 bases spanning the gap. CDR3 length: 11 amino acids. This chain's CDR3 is CAIKSTGELFF. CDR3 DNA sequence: TGTGCCATCAAGTCGACCGGGGAGCTGTTTTTT.

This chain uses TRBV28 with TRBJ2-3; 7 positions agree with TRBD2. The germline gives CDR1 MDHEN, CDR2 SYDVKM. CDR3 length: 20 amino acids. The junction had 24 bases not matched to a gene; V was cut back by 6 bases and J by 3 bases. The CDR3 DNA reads TGTGCCAGCAGCCCAGGATTCAAATGGCGGGAGAGTGTAGGTACAGATACGCAGTATTTT. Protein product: CASSPGFKWRESVGTDTQYF.